The 26 T cell receptor beta chains below were found in one sample sequenced in a study of T cells in Graves' hyperthyroidism and ophthalmopathy. TCR beta CDR3 regions were amplified from RNA transcripts. A first-round RT-PCR of the TCR CDR3 used the HTBI primer set. Via MiXCR, TCRdb re-called the multiplex PCR reads, giving one row per CDR3 protein. The repertoire has hundreds of thousands of distinct CDR3 sequences, 14% of them found once; the top ten carry around 9.6%. Sequencing was performed on blood. The receptors come from a woman younger than 35 with Graves' hyperthyroidism.

This clonotype was seen many times. The CDR3 coding sequence is TGTGCCAGCAATCGGGACAGGGGAGAGACCCAGTACTTC. This codes for CASNRDRGETQYF. This sequence joins TRBV2 and TRBJ2-5; 10 bases agree with TRBD1. The trim removed 7 bases at V and 4 bases at J, leaving 3 bases unmatched. The germline V gene has CDR1 SNHLY and CDR2 FYNNEI. This CDR3 is 13 amino acids long.

This clonotype has more than one count but fewer than ten. The chain's CDR3 is CASRDRGSYSGANVLTF. CDR3 coding DNA: TGTGCCAGCAGAGACAGGGGGTCCTACTCTGGGGCCAACGTCCTGACTTTC. The rearrangement uses TRBV12-3 or TRBV12-4 and TRBJ2-6; 9 bases fit TRBD1. Unmatched junction bases numbered 6, after V lost 6 bases and J lost 0 bases. This CDR3 is 17 amino acids long.

In its sample, this clonotype was seen many times. CDR3 nucleotide sequence: TGTGCCAGCAGTTCCGGGACAGGGCCTGGTGAGCAGTACTTC. Amino acid sequence: CASSSGTGPGEQYF. This chain uses TRBV28 with TRBJ2-7; 9 nucleotides agree with TRBD1. The V segment lost 4 bases and the J segment 7 bases; nucleotides outside the gene matches: 8. CDR1 is MDHEN and CDR2 is SYDVKM in the germline V gene. CDR3 size: 14 residues.

The genes are TRBV28 and TRBJ2-1; D gene uncertain. There are 15 residues in the CDR3. The germline V and J ends were trimmed by 6 bases and 4 bases, with 16 bases remaining between them. Germline V gene sequence: CDR1 MDHEN, CDR2 SYDVKM. CDR3 nucleotides: TGTGCCAGCAGCCACCTAGGAGTACAGTACAATGAGCAGTTCTTC. It encodes CASSHLGVQYNEQFF.

The CDR3 sequence: CASRDTGITEAFF. CDR3 DNA sequence: TGTGCCAGCAGAGATACAGGGATTACTGAAGCTTTCTTT. The rearrangement joins TRBV2 to TRBJ1-1; maybe TRBD1 (6 bases). The CDR3 consists of 13 residues. In germline, CDR1 is SNHLY, CDR2 FYNNEI. V lost 6 bases, J lost 5 bases, and 13 bases lay in between.

The sample holds many counts of this clonotype. The chain is built from TRBV18 and TRBJ2-5; no reliable D call. This CDR3 is built from 15 residues. Deletions cut 0 bases from V and 5 bases from J, with 13 bases between. Germline CDR1 KGHSH, CDR2 LQKENI. This chain's CDR3 is CASSPPGSQRETQYF. In DNA form, the CDR3 reads TGTGCCAGCTCACCACCCGGGTCACAACGGGAGACCCAGTACTTC.

This clonotype appeared a few times. The gene calls are TRBV9 and TRBJ1-3, with no clear D. CDR3 length equals 14 residues. Trimming removed 0 bases at V and 2 bases at J, with 6 bases between. Germline lookup yields CDR1 SGDLS and CDR2 YYNGEE. The CDR3, as DNA: TGTGCCAGCAGCGTAGACCTAGCTGGAAACACCATATATTTT. Protein sequence: CASSVDLAGNTIYF.

At least ten counts were recorded for this clonotype. V is TRBV7-8 and J is TRBJ2-1, with D unclear. The CDR3 covers 16 residues. Germline CDR1 SGHVS, CDR2 FQNEAQ. V was cut by 2 bases and J by 4 bases, with 15 bases left in between. CDR3 nucleotide sequence: TGTGCCAGCAGCTTAATCGACACCACTCCATACAATGAGCAGTTCTTC. Translating it yields CASSLIDTTPYNEQFF.

This clonotype was observed a handful of times. The chain is built from TRBV28 and TRBJ1-1; no definite D call. Trimming cost V 5 bases and J 2 bases, with 12 bases left between them. The CDR3 sequence is 14 residues long. The germline V gene encodes CDR1 MDHEN and CDR2 SYDVKM. CDR3 amino acids: CASSLLHSNTEAFF. DNA for the CDR3: TGTGCCAGCAGTCTACTACATAGCAACACTGAAGCTTTCTTT. Variable domain in full (rest from reference TRBV28 and TRBJ1-1): DVKVTQSSRYLVKRTGEKVFLECVQDMDHENMFWYRQDPGLGLRLIYFSYDVKMKEKGDIPEGYSVSREKKERFSLILESASTNQTSMYLCASSLLHSNTEAFFGQGTRLTVV.

This clonotype came up a few times. This sequence joins TRBV9 and TRBJ2-7; 8 bases map to TRBD1. Trimming cost V 3 bases and J 1 base; bases outside gene matches: 6. Germline-derived CDR1 and CDR2 are SGDLS and YYNGEE. CDR3 length equals 15 residues. DNA for the CDR3: TGTGCCAGCAGCGCGACAGGGGTCCAATCCTACGAGCAGTACTTC. As protein: CASSATGVQSYEQYF.

The genes are TRBV2 and TRBJ2-2; TRBD2 might be the D (6 bases). CDR1 SNHLY and CDR2 FYNNEI come from the germline V gene. The CDR3 sequence is 17 residues long. V was trimmed by 3 bases and J by 5 bases, leaving 19 bases between them. The CDR3, as DNA: TGTGCCAGCAGTGAGCGGCGGGGTCTAGGAGGGACCGGGGAGCTGTTTTTT. It is translated as CASSERRGLGGTGELFF.

This clonotype was seen a handful of times. The chain links TRBV6-2 or TRBV6-3 to TRBJ2-1; 7 nucleotides align to TRBD2. J lost 6 bases, V lost 5 bases, and 13 bases had no gene match. The length of the CDR3 is 16 residues. Germline CDR1 reads MNHEY; CDR2 reads SVGEGT. In nucleotides, the CDR3 is TGTGCCAGCAGTATCCCCTGGGCGGGAGTAAGCAATGAGCAGTTCTTC. Residues: CASSIPWAGVSNEQFF.

The V call is TRBV12-5, the J call TRBJ1-1, with unresolved D. Trimming left V 9 bases short and J 5 bases short, with 13 bases between. Germline CDR1 reads LGHNT; CDR2 reads FRNRAP. This CDR3 comprises 12 residues. CDR3 sequence reads: CARSPRRTEAFF. CDR3 in DNA: TGTGCTAGATCTCCAAGGCGGACTGAAGCTTTCTTT. The full variable domain, completed using reference TRBV12-5 and TRBJ1-1, is DARVTQTPRHKVTEMGQEVTMRCQPILGHNTVFWYRQTMMQGLELLAYFRNRAPLDDSGMPKDRFSAEMPDATLATLKIQPSEPRDSAVYFCARSPRRTEAFFGQGTRLTVV.

This clonotype was seen repeatedly, ten times or more. The chain uses TRBV20-1 and TRBJ1-5; D unresolved. The CDR3 totals 13 residues. Germline V gene sequence: CDR1 DFQATT, CDR2 SNEGSKA (reference sequence). Trimming stripped 3 bases from V and 0 bases from J, with 6 bases between. The CDR3 DNA reads as TGCAGTGCTAGTGGAGCTAGCAATCAGCCCCAGCATTTT. Its protein is CSASGASNQPQHF.

J is TRBJ2-1 and V is TRBV18; TRBD1 or TRBD2 may be the D gene (5 bases each). Trimming took 3 bases from V and 9 from J, leaving 21 bases between them. The CDR3 is 16 amino acids. Per germline, CDR1 KGHSH and CDR2 LQKENI. DNA of the CDR3: TGTGCCAGCTCACCCTTCGGGACGAATATTGACCCTGAGCAGTTCTTC. This translates into CASSPFGTNIDPEQFF. Full variable domain (outside the CDR3, taken from reference TRBV18 and TRBJ2-1): NAGVMQNPRHLVRRRGQEARLRCSPMKGHSHVYWYRQLPEEGLKFMVYLQKENIIDESGMPKERFSAEFPKEGPSILRIQQVVRGDSAAYFCASSPFGTNIDPEQFFGPGTRLTVL.

This clonotype was seen at least ten times. The V and J genes are TRBV5-1 and TRBJ2-5; 9 bases map to TRBD1. Looked up from germline, CDR1 is SGHRS and CDR2 is YFSETQ. The CDR3 totals 15 residues. V shed 3 bases, J shed 5 bases, and the junction held 8 bases outside the gene matches. CDR3 sequence: CASSSGDRAGETQYF. As DNA, the CDR3 is TGCGCCAGCAGCTCGGGGGACAGGGCAGGGGAGACCCAGTACTTC.

This clonotype was detected a few times. The rearrangement uses TRBV7-9 and TRBJ2-7; D not certain. The V end lost 1 base, the J end lost 2 bases, and 15 bases lay between the germline ends. Germline V CDR1 and CDR2: SEHNR, FQNEAQ (reference sequence). The CDR3 totals 16 residues. The CDR3 DNA is TGTGCCAGCAGCTTAGGTGTATTAGCCTTCCCCTACGAGCAGTACTTC. This encodes CASSLGVLAFPYEQYF. The complete variable domain, with remaining parts taken from reference TRBV7-9 and TRBJ2-7, reads DTGVSQNPRHKITKRGQNVTFRCDPISEHNRLYWYRQTLGQGPEFLTYFQNEAQLEKSRLLSDRFSAERPKGSFSTLEIQRTEQGDSAMYLCASSLGVLAFPYEQYFGPGTRLTVT.

This chain connects TRBV20-1 to TRBJ2-5, with 7 bases that match TRBD2. V lost 5 bases and J lost 5; bases outside the gene matches: 14. Germline V CDR1 and CDR2: DFQATT, SNEGSKA (reference sequence). The CDR3 loop spans 15 amino acids. CDR3 in DNA: TGCAGTGCTCCTTCGGCACGGGAGGACTTGGAGACCCAGTACTTC. Amino acid sequence: CSAPSAREDLETQYF.

V is TRBV24-1 and J is TRBJ1-5, with 8 bases aligning to TRBD1. Germline CDR1 and CDR2: KGHDR and SFDVKD. V dropped 4 bases and J dropped 6; count of bases not matched to a gene: 10. This CDR3 spans 16 amino acids. Here the CDR3 reads CATSDGTGGEGQPQHF. CDR3 bases: TGTGCCACCAGTGACGGGACAGGAGGTGAGGGTCAGCCCCAGCATTTT.

The table lists this clonotype with many counts. The CDR3 bases are TGTGCCAGCATGTTCGGAGATACGCAGTATTTT. It codes for CASMFGDTQYF. The chain combines TRBV2 with TRBJ2-3, with D hard to call. The CDR3 consists of 11 residues. V gave up 7 bases and J gave up 5 bases, with 7 bases separating them. Germline CDR1 SNHLY, CDR2 FYNNEI.

Comment on this clonotype: One end of the junction varies from germline; a read error may be responsible. The genes are TRBV7-7 and TRBJ2-5; D is possibly TRBD2 (7 bases). Per the germline V gene, CDR1 is SSHAT and CDR2 is FNYEAQ (reference sequence). The CDR3 consists of 19 residues. This CDR3 reads CASSLGLLQRSGGEETQYF. CDR3 sequence (DNA): TGTGCTAGCAGCTTGGGTCTGCTCCAACGGTCGGGGGGCGAAGAGACCCAGTACTTC.

This clonotype was seen ten or more times. V gene TRBV14 combines with J gene TRBJ2-7, with D possibly being TRBD2 (6 bases). From germline, CDR1 is SGHDN and CDR2 FVKESK. V lost 3 bases and J 3 bases, leaving 15 bases between the germline ends. This CDR3 is built from 15 residues. DNA for the CDR3: TGTGCCAGCAGCCAGGCTATCGGGAGCTACTACGAGCAGTACTTC. Its protein is CASSQAIGSYYEQYF.

The chain combines TRBV4-1 with TRBJ2-1; D possibly matches TRBD1 or TRBD2 (5 bases each). Germline V lookup: CDR1 MGHRA, CDR2 YSYEKL. The V end was cut by 4 bases, the J end by 4 bases, with 14 bases between. This CDR3 has 15 amino acids. For the CDR3, the DNA is TGCGCCAGCAGCCCAGGGACGGGACGATACAATGAGCAGTTCTTC. Translation: CASSPGTGRYNEQFF.

J is TRBJ1-5 and V is TRBV6-1; a possible D gene is TRBD1 (6 bases). Between the trimmed V and J ends, which lost 2 bases and 7 bases, there was a span of 15 bases. Germline CDR1 reads MNHNS; CDR2 reads SASEGT. This CDR3 is built from 15 residues. This CDR3 reads CASSERGAPGQPQHF. The CDR3 coding sequence is TGTGCCAGCAGTGAACGGGGGGCCCCAGGGCAGCCCCAGCATTTT.

This clonotype was found many times. This sequence joins TRBV5-6 and TRBJ2-2; D is ambiguous. This CDR3 spans 15 amino acids. V shed 5 bases and J shed 4 bases, with 15 bases lying between them. Germline loops: CDR1 SGHDT, CDR2 YYEEEE. The CDR3 DNA reads TGTGCCAGCAGTTCCATCCAAGGTACCACCGGGGAGCTGTTTTTT. It translates to CASSSIQGTTGELFF.

The chain employs TRBV20-1 and TRBJ1-2, with unresolved D. The V gene's germline CDR1 is DFQATT and CDR2 SNEGSKA (reference sequence). V was shortened by 2 bases and J by 2 bases, with 9 bases between the two germline ends. CDR3 size: 13 residues. The CDR3 region is CSARIGWNYGYTF. In nucleotides, the CDR3 is TGCAGTGCTAGAATAGGGTGGAACTATGGCTACACCTTC.